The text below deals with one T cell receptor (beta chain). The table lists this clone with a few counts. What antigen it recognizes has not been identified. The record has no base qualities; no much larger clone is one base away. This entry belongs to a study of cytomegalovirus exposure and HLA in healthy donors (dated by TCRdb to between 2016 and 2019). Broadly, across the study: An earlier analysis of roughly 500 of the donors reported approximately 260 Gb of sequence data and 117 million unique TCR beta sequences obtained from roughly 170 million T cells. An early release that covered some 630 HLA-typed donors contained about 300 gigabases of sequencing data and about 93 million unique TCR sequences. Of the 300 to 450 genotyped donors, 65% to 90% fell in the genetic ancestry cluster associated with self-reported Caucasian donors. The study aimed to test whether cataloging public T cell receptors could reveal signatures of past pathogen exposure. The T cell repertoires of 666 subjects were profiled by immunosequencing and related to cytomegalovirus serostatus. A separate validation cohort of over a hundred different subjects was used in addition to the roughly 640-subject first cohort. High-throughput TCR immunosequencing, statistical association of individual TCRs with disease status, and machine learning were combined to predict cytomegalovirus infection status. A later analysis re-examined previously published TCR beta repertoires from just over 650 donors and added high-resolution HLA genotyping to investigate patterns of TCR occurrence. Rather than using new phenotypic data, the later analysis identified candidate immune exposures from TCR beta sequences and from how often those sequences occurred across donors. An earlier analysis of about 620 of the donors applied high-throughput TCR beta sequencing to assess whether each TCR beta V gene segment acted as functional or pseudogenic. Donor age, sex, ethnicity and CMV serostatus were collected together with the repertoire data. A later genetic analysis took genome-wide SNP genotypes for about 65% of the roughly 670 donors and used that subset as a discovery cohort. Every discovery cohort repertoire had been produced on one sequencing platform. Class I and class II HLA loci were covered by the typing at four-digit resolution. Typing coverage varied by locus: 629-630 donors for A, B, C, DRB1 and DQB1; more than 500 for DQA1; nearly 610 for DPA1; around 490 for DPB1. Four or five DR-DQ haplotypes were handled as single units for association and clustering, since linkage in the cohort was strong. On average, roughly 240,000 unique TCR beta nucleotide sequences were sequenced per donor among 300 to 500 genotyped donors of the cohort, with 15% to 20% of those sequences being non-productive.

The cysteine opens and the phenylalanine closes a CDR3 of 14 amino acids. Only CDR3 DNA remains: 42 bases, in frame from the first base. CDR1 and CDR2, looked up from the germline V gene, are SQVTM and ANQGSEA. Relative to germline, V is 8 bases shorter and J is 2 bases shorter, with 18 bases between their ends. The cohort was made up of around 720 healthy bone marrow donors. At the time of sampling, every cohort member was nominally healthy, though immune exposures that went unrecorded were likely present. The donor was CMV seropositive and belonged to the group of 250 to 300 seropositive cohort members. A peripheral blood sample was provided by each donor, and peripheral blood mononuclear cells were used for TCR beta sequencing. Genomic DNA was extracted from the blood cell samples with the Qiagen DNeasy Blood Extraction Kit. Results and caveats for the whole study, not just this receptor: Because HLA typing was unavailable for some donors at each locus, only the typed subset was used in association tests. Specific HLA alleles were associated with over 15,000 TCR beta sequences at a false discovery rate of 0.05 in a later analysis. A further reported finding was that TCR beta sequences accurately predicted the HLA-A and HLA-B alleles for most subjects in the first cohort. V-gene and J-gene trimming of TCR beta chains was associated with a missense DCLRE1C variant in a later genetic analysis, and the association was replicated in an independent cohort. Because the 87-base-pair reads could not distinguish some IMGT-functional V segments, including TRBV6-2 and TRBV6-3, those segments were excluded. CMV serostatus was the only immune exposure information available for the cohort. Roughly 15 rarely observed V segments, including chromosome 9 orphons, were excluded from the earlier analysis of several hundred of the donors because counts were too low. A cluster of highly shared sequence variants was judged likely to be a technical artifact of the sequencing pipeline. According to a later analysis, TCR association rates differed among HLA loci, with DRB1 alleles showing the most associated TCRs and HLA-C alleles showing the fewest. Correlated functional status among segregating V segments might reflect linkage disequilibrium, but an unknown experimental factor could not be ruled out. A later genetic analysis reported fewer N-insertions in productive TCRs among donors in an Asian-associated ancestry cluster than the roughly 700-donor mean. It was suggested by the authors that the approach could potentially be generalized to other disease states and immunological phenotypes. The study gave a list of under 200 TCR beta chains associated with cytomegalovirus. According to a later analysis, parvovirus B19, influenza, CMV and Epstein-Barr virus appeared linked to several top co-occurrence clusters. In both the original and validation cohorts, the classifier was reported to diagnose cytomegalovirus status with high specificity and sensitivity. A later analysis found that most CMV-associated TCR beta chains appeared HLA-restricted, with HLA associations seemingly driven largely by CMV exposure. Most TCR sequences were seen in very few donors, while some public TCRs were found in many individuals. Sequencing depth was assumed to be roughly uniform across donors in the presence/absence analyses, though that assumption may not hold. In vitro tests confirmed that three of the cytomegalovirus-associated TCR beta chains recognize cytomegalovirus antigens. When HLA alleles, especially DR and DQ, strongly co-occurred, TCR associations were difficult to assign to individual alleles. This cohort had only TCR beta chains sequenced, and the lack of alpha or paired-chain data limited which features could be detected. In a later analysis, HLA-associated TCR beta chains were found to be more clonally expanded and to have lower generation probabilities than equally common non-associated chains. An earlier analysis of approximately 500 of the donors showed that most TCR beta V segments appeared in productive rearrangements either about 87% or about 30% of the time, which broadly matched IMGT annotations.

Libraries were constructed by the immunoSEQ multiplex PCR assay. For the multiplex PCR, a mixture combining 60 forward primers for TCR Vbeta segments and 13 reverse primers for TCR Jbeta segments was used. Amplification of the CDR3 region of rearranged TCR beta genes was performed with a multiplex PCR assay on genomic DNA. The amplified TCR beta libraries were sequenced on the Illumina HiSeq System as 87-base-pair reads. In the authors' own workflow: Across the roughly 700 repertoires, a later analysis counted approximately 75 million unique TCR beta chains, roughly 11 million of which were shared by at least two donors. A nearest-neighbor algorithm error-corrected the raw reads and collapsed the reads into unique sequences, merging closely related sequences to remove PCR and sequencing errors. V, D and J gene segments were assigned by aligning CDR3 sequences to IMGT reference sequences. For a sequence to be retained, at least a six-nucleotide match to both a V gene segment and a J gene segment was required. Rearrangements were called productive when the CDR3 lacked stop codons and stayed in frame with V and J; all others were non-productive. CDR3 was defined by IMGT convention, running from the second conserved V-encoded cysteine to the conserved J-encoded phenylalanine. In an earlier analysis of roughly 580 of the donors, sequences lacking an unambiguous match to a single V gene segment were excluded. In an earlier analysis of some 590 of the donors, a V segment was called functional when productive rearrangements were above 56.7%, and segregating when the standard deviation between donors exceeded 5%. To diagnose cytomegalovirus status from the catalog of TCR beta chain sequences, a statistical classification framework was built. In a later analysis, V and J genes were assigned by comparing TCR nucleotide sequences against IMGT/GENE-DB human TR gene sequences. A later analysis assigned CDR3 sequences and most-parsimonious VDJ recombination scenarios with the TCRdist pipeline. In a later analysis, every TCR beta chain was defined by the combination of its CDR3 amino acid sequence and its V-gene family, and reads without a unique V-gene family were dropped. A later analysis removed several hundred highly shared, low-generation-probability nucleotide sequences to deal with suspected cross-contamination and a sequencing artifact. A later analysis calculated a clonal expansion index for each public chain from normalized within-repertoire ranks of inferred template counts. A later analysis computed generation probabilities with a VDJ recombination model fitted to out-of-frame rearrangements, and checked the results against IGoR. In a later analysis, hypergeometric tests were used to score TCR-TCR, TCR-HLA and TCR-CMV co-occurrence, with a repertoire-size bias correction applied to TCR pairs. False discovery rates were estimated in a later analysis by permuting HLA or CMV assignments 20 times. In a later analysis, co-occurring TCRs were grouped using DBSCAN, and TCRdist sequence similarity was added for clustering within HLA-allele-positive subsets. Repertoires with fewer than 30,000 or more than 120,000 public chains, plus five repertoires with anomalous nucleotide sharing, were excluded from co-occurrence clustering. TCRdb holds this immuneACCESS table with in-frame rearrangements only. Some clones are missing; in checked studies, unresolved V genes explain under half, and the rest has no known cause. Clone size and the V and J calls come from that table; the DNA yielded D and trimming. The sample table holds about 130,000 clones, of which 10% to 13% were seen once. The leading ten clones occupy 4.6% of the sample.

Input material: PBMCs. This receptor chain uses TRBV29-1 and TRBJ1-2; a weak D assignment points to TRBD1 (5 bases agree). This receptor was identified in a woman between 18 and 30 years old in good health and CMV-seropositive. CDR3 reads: CSCYPAGPNYGYTF. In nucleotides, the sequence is TGCAGCTGTTACCCGGCGGGACCCAACTATGGCTACACCTTC.